The following is a TCR beta chain sequence with its context. Each CDR3 protein is one row after TCRdb ran MiXCR on the 5' RACE reads. The table lists 450,000 or so distinct CDR3 sequences, about 24% of them singletons, with 2.9% in the top ten. The source of the sample is a study of identical twins. Per the germline V gene, CDR1 is SGHTA and CDR2 is FQGNSA. The V and J ends lost 0 bases and 3 bases respectively, with 14 bases between them. The CDR3 runs to 16 residues. This sample also belongs to another study, concerning T cells expressing NK-cell markers.

The TCR comes from a woman aged 18-30 years in good health. The chain has TRBV7-2 and TRBJ1-1; D gene ambiguous. Material: CD4+ T cells sorted from blood. The CDR3 sequence is CASSLASTSRYTEAFF. The CDR3 nucleotides are TGTGCCAGCAGCTTAGCCTCCACCTCCCGGTACACTGAAGCTTTCTTT.